A selection of T cell receptor beta chains follows, all from one sample in a study of cytomegalovirus exposure and HLA in healthy donors. The table came from immunoSEQ multiplex PCR; TCRdb's copy has only in-frame clones and leaves some out. The sample has about 110,000 clones, roughly 90% seen once; the top ten hold more than 1.5%. The sample consisted of PBMCs. These receptor sequences come from a woman between 18 and 30 years old in good health and CMV-seropositive. Each CDR3 is given with its conserved first and last residue. A D gene is named only where the DNA matches it firmly. Size is omitted from some rows. Given values are once, few, many or a class for expanded clones.

clone size: -; D gene: TRBD2; V gene: TRBV7-6; J gene: TRBJ2-7; CDR3 DNA: TGTGCCACCCGTAGGGCGGGGTACGCTAGCGGGGGGAGTCACGAGCAGTACTTC; CDR3 protein: CATRRAGYASGGSHEQYF
clone size: -; D gene: -; V gene: TRBV29-1; J gene: TRBJ1-2; CDR3 DNA: TGCAGCGTTGTGGCCCTCCTCCGAGGATTCAATGGCTACACCTTC; CDR3 protein: CSVVALLRGFNGYTF
clone size: -; D gene: -; V gene: TRBV15; J gene: TRBJ2-5; CDR3 DNA: TGTGCCACCAGCAGCCAAGGGGGCCAAGAGACCCAGTACTTC; CDR3 protein: CATSSQGGQETQYF
clone size: -; D gene: TRBD1; V gene: TRBV11-2; J gene: TRBJ1-6; CDR3 DNA: TGTGCCAGCAGCTTAGGGGCAGGGGGCGGATCACCCCTCCACTTT; CDR3 protein: CASSLGAGGGSPLHF
clone size: -; D gene: -; V gene: TRBV6-1; J gene: TRBJ2-1; CDR3 DNA: TGTGCCAGCAGTGAAGGAGAGTTTCGGCCCAAATTCGGGTCAGAGCAGTTCTTC; CDR3 protein: CASSEGEFRPKFGSEQFF
clone size: -; D gene: -; V gene: TRBV5-4; J gene: TRBJ1-4; CDR3 DNA: TGTGCCAGCAGCCAAGTCCAGGGGGAAAAACTGTTTTTT; CDR3 protein: CASSQVQGEKLFF
clone size: -; D gene: TRBD1; V gene: TRBV7-9; J gene: TRBJ1-3; CDR3 DNA: TGTGCCAGCAGCTTAGGACAGGGGGGGCCCGGAAACACCATATATTTT; CDR3 protein: CASSLGQGGPGNTIYF
clone size: few; D gene: -; V gene: TRBV7-8; J gene: TRBJ1-5; CDR3 DNA: TGTGCCAGCAGCTTAGTACAGGGAAGTCAGCCCCAGCATTTT; CDR3 protein: CASSLVQGSQPQHF
clone size: -; D gene: TRBD2; V gene: TRBV7-8; J gene: TRBJ2-1; CDR3 DNA: TGTGCCAGCAGACCAACGCGAGTAGCGGGGGGCAATGAGCAGTTCTTC; CDR3 protein: CASRPTRVAGGNEQFF
clone size: -; D gene: TRBD1; V gene: TRBV28; J gene: TRBJ2-7; CDR3 DNA: TGTGCCAGCACCGTAGGACAGGGGGCCCTAGGGCAGTACTTC; CDR3 protein: CASTVGQGALGQYF
clone size: -; D gene: TRBD1; V gene: TRBV19; J gene: TRBJ1-6; CDR3 DNA: TGTGCCACGAATTCAGGGGGCGCGTATAATTCACCCCTCCACTTT; CDR3 protein: CATNSGGAYNSPLHF
clone size: -; D gene: TRBD1; V gene: TRBV29-1; J gene: TRBJ1-1; CDR3 DNA: TGCAGCGTTCCTGACAGGGGGAGGCCTGAAGCTTTCTTT; CDR3 protein: CSVPDRGRPEAFF
clone size: -; D gene: -; V gene: TRBV19; J gene: TRBJ2-2; CDR3 DNA: TGTGCCAGTAGTATATCACTAGCCCTCACCGGGGAGCTGTTTTTT; CDR3 protein: CASSISLALTGELFF
clone size: -; D gene: -; V gene: TRBV5-6; J gene: TRBJ1-2; CDR3 DNA: TGTGCCAGCAGCTCACCAGGGAAAAACTATGGCTACACCTTC; CDR3 protein: CASSSPGKNYGYTF
clone size: -; D gene: -; V gene: TRBV6-1; J gene: TRBJ2-7; CDR3 DNA: TGTGCCAGCGAAACAGGCAGGCTTGACTACGAGCAGTACTTC; CDR3 protein: CASETGRLDYEQYF
clone size: -; D gene: TRBD1; V gene: TRBV19; J gene: TRBJ2-5; CDR3 DNA: TGTGCCAGTAGTACTACGACAGGGCCCCTCCGGAAAGAGACCCAGTACTTC; CDR3 protein: CASSTTTGPLRKETQYF
clone size: once; D gene: TRBD1; V gene: TRBV5-4; J gene: TRBJ2-7; CDR3 DNA: TGTGCCAGCAGCTTGGAAGGGACAGGGCCCTCCGGGCAGTACTTC; CDR3 protein: CASSLEGTGPSGQYF
clone size: -; D gene: -; V gene: TRBV2; J gene: TRBJ2-3; CDR3 DNA: TGTGCCAGCAGAGACAACCTTTACACAGATACGCAGTATTTT; CDR3 protein: CASRDNLYTDTQYF
clone size: -; D gene: TRBD1; V gene: TRBV10-2; J gene: TRBJ1-4; CDR3 DNA: TGCGCCAGCAGACCTGAACAGGGGGAGGATGAAAAACTGTTTTTT; CDR3 protein: CASRPEQGEDEKLFF
clone size: -; D gene: -; V gene: TRBV5-4; J gene: TRBJ1-2; CDR3 DNA: TGTGCCAGCAGCTTGGACCCCGGAGGGGAAGCTCATGGCTACACCTTC; CDR3 protein: CASSLDPGGEAHGYTF
clone size: -; D gene: -; V gene: TRBV6-1; J gene: TRBJ1-1; CDR3 DNA: TGTGCCAGCAGTAAGTCACCGGGGGAGACTGAAGCTTTCTTT; CDR3 protein: CASSKSPGETEAFF
clone size: -; D gene: -; V gene: TRBV6-1; J gene: TRBJ1-1; CDR3 DNA: TGTGCCAGCGGAACCGACTCAAGCACTGAAGCTTTCTTT; CDR3 protein: CASGTDSSTEAFF
clone size: -; D gene: TRBD1; V gene: TRBV5-4; J gene: TRBJ1-2; CDR3 DNA: TGTGCCAGCAGCGGACAGGGTGGTTATCACTATGGCTACACCTTC; CDR3 protein: CASSGQGGYHYGYTF
clone size: few; D gene: -; V gene: TRBV10-2; J gene: TRBJ1-5; CDR3 DNA: TGCGCCAGCAGTGACAGGTTCTTCCAGCCCCAGCATTTT; CDR3 protein: CASSDRFFQPQHF
clone size: -; D gene: -; V gene: TRBV7-9; J gene: TRBJ1-1; CDR3 DNA: TGTGCCAGCAGCACAAGACAGGAGAACACTGAAGCTTTCTTT; CDR3 protein: CASSTRQENTEAFF
clone size: once; D gene: TRBD2; V gene: TRBV27; J gene: TRBJ2-3; CDR3 DNA: TGTGCCAGCACCGGCCGGGCTAGCGGGGGGGATACGCAGTATTTT; CDR3 protein: CASTGRASGGDTQYF
clone size: -; D gene: -; V gene: TRBV28; J gene: TRBJ1-5; CDR3 DNA: TGTGCCAGCAGTTTCATAGGGGGCAATCAGCCCCAGCATTTT; CDR3 protein: CASSFIGGNQPQHF
clone size: once; D gene: -; V gene: TRBV6-1; J gene: TRBJ1-1; CDR3 DNA: TGTGCCAGCAGTGTCGGGGGAGGTACTGAAGCTTTCTTT; CDR3 protein: CASSVGGGTEAFF
clone size: -; D gene: -; V gene: TRBV5-6; J gene: TRBJ2-5; CDR3 DNA: TGTGCCAGCAGCTTGGAAGCGGCGGGGGCCCGCCAAGAGACCCAGTACTTC; CDR3 protein: CASSLEAAGARQETQYF
clone size: -; D gene: TRBD1; V gene: TRBV4-2; J gene: TRBJ1-2; CDR3 DNA: TGTGCCAGCAGCTTATCGATATCAACAGGGGGCGATGGCTACACCTTC; CDR3 protein: CASSLSISTGGDGYTF
clone size: -; D gene: TRBD1; V gene: TRBV4-3; J gene: TRBJ1-4; CDR3 DNA: TGCGCCAGCAGCCAGGACAGGGTACGAGAAAAACTGTTTTTT; CDR3 protein: CASSQDRVREKLFF
clone size: -; D gene: -; V gene: TRBV6-5; J gene: TRBJ1-6; CDR3 DNA: TGTGCCAGCAGGAGTGTCAATTCACCCCTCCACTTT; CDR3 protein: CASRSVNSPLHF
clone size: -; D gene: -; V gene: TRBV6-1; J gene: TRBJ2-7; CDR3 DNA: TGTGCCAGCACTAGCTTCTCCTCACGAGCGTACTTC; CDR3 protein: CASTSFSSRAYF
clone size: -; D gene: -; V gene: TRBV4-3; J gene: TRBJ2-3; CDR3 DNA: TGCGCCAGCAGCCAAGATTGGCCCGCTAGCACAGATACGCAGTATTTT; CDR3 protein: CASSQDWPASTDTQYF
clone size: -; D gene: -; V gene: TRBV7-9; J gene: TRBJ1-6; CDR3 DNA: TGTGCCAGCAGCCTCACGGGGTTCAATTCACCCCTCCACTTT; CDR3 protein: CASSLTGFNSPLHF
clone size: -; D gene: TRBD2; V gene: TRBV15; J gene: TRBJ2-3; CDR3 DNA: TGTGCCACCAGCAGGTCAGCGGGGGCCGGCACAGATACGCAGTATTTT; CDR3 protein: CATSRSAGAGTDTQYF
clone size: -; D gene: TRBD1; V gene: TRBV9; J gene: TRBJ1-1; CDR3 DNA: TGTGCCAGCAGCGTAGGAGGCAGGGGGCCAGCTTTCTTT; CDR3 protein: CASSVGGRGPAFF
clone size: -; D gene: TRBD1; V gene: TRBV6-1; J gene: TRBJ1-2; CDR3 DNA: TGTGCCACTACAGGGGATACCTATGGCTACACCTTC; CDR3 protein: CATTGDTYGYTF
clone size: -; D gene: -; V gene: TRBV6-1; J gene: TRBJ1-2; CDR3 DNA: TGTGCCAGCAGTGAAGGTTGGGGACTTAGGGGTGGCTACACCTTC; CDR3 protein: CASSEGWGLRGGYTF
clone size: -; D gene: -; V gene: TRBV4-3; J gene: TRBJ1-6; CDR3 DNA: TGCGCCAGCAGCCAAGATACAGGGAATTCACCCCTCCACTTT; CDR3 protein: CASSQDTGNSPLHF
clone size: -; D gene: -; V gene: TRBV29-1; J gene: TRBJ2-3; CDR3 DNA: TGCAGCGTTGAACAGGGGAAAACTAGCACAGATACGCAGTATTTT; CDR3 protein: CSVEQGKTSTDTQYF
clone size: -; D gene: TRBD1; V gene: TRBV6-5; J gene: TRBJ1-1; CDR3 DNA: TGTGCCAGCAGTTACGACGGACAGGATGAAGCTTTCTTT; CDR3 protein: CASSYDGQDEAFF
clone size: once; D gene: -; V gene: TRBV4-3; J gene: TRBJ2-6; CDR3 DNA: TGCGCCAGCAGCCATGGATTGACAGTTTCCCGCTCTGGGGCCAACGTCCTGACTTTC; CDR3 protein: CASSHGLTVSRSGANVLTF
clone size: few; D gene: TRBD2; V gene: TRBV5-1; J gene: TRBJ2-5; CDR3 DNA: TGCGCCAGCAGCTTTGCTAGCGGGGTCCAAGAGACCCAGTACTTC; CDR3 protein: CASSFASGVQETQYF
clone size: -; D gene: -; V gene: TRBV9; J gene: TRBJ2-7; CDR3 DNA: TGTGCCAGCAGCGTAGATCTCACCGGGGACGAGCAGTACTTC; CDR3 protein: CASSVDLTGDEQYF
clone size: -; D gene: -; V gene: TRBV27; J gene: TRBJ2-1; CDR3 DNA: TGTGCCAGCGCCACAACAGGGTTAAATGAGCAGTTCTTC; CDR3 protein: CASATTGLNEQFF
clone size: -; D gene: TRBD2; V gene: TRBV18; J gene: TRBJ2-3; CDR3 DNA: TGTGCCAGCTCACCCGGCAGCGGGGGGGCAGCAGATACGCAGTATTTT; CDR3 protein: CASSPGSGGAADTQYF
clone size: -; D gene: -; V gene: TRBV28; J gene: TRBJ1-1; CDR3 DNA: TGTGCCAGCAGCCTCCTGGGGGGGAAACCGGACACTGAAGCTTTCTTT; CDR3 protein: CASSLLGGKPDTEAFF
clone size: -; D gene: -; V gene: TRBV2; J gene: TRBJ2-1; CDR3 DNA: TGTGCCAGCAGTGAAAAGATCGGGCAGTTCTTC; CDR3 protein: CASSEKIGQFF
clone size: -; D gene: -; V gene: TRBV6-1; J gene: TRBJ2-7; CDR3 DNA: TGTGCCAGCATGTCAGGGTCTCGTAGCTACGAGCAGTACTTC; CDR3 protein: CASMSGSRSYEQYF
clone size: -; D gene: TRBD1; V gene: TRBV18; J gene: TRBJ2-3; CDR3 DNA: TGTGCCAGCTCACCGAGACAGGGACCCACAGATACGCAGTATTTT; CDR3 protein: CASSPRQGPTDTQYF